This T cell receptor beta chain was obtained from a study of PD-1 blockade in classical Hodgkin lymphoma. This table comes from immunoSEQ multiplex PCR, and its TCRdb copy is limited to in-frame clones, with some not included. Here the sample spans approximately 99,000 clones, about 88% being singletons. Each patient relapsed following autologous stem cell transplantation, and prior brentuximab vedotin exposure differed. This CDR3 region has 14 residues. Germline CDR1 reads SGHRS; CDR2 reads YFSETQ. V trimming: 5 bases; J trimming: 4 bases; junction bases outside the gene matches: 4. The chain recombines TRBV5-1 with TRBJ2-1; the match to TRBD2 covers 9 bases. Here the sequenced sample was peripheral blood mononuclear cells (PBMCs), taken before the second cycle of nivolumab. The sequence came from a human donor with classical Hodgkin lymphoma. The CDR3 region has the DNA TGCGCCAGCAGGGCTAGCGGGGATTACAATGAGCAGTTCTTC. Residues: CASRASGDYNEQFF.